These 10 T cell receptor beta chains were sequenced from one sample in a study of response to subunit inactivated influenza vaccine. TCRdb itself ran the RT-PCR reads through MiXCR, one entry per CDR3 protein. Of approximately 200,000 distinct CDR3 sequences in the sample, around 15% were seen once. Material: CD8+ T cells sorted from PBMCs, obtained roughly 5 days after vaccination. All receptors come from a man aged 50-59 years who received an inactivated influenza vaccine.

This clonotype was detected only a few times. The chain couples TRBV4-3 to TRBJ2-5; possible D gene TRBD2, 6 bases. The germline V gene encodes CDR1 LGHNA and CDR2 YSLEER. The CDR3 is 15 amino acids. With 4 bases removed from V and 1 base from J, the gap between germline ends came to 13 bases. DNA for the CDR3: TGCGCCAGCAGCCTGGAAGGAGGGTTCCAAGAGACCCAGTACTTC. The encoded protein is CASSLEGGFQETQYF.

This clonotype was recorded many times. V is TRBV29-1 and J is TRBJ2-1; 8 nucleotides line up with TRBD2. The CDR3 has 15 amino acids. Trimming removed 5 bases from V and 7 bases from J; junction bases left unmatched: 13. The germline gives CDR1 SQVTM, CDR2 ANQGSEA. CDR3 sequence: CSVSSGETNVNEQFF. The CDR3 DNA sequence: TGCAGCGTTAGTAGCGGGGAAACTAATGTGAATGAGCAGTTCTTC.

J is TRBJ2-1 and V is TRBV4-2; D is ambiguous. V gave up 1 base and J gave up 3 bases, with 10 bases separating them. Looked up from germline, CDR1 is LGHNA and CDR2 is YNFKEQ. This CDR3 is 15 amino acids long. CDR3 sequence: CASSQARSGYNEQFF. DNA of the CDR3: TGTGCCAGCAGCCAAGCTAGATCGGGCTACAATGAGCAGTTCTTC.

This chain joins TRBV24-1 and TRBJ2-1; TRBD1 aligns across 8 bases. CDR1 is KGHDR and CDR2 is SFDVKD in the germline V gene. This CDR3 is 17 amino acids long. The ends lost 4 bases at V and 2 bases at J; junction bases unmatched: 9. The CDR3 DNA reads TGTGCCACCAGTGAAGGGACAGGAAGGAGGCCCTACAATGAGCAGTTCTTC. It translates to CATSEGTGRRPYNEQFF.

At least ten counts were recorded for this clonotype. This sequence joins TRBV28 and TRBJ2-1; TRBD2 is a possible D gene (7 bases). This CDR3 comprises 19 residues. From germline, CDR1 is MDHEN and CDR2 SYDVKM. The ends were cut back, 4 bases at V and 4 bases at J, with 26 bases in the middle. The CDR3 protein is CASSYVSLDRGGKYNEQFF. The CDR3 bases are TGTGCCAGCAGTTATGTTTCTCTCGATAGGGGGGGCAAGTACAATGAGCAGTTCTTC.

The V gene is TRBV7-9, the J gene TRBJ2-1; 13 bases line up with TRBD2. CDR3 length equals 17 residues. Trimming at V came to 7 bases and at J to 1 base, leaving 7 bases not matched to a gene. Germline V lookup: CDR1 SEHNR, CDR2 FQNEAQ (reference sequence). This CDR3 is CASNGLAGVRSYNEQFF. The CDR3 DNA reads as TGTGCCAGCAATGGACTAGCGGGAGTCCGATCCTACAATGAGCAGTTCTTC. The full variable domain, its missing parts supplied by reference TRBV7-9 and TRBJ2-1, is DTGVSQNPRHKITKRGQNVTFRCDPISEHNRLYWYRQTLGQGPEFLTYFQNEAQLEKSRLLSDRFSAERPKGSFSTLEIQRTEQGDSAMYLCASNGLAGVRSYNEQFFGPGTRLTVL.

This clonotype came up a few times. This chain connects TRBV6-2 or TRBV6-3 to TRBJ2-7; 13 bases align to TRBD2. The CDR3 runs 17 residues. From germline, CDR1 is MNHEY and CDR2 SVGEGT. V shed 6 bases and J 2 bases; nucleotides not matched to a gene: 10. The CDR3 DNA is TGTGCCAGCAGGGTAGGACTAGCGGGAGCCATTACCTACGAGCAGTACTTC. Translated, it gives CASRVGLAGAITYEQYF.

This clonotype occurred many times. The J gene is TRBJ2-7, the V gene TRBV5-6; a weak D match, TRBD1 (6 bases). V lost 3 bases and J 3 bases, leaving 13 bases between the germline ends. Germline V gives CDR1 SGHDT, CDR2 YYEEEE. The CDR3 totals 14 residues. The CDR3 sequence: CASSWGTSGYEQYF. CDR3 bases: TGTGCCAGCAGCTGGGGGACAAGCGGCTACGAGCAGTACTTC.

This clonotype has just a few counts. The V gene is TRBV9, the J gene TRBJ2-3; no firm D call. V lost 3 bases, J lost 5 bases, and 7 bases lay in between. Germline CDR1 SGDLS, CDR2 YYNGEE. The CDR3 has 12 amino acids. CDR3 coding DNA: TGTGCCAGCAGCGAGACACAAGATACGCAGTATTTT. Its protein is CASSETQDTQYF.

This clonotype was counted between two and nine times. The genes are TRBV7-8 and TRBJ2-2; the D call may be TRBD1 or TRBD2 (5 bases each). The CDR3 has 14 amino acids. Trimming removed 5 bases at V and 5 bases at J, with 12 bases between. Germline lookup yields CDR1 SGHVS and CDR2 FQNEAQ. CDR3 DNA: TGTGCCAGCAGCCCCAGGTGGGGGACCGGGGAGCTGTTTTTT. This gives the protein CASSPRWGTGELFF.